This TCR beta chain was recorded in a study of blood T cell repertoires in COVID-19. Per the study methods: Reference gene primer amplification yielded estimated nucleated cell counts. Assay: immunoSEQ multiplex PCR; the TCRdb copy retains only in-frame clones and omits some. D and trimming were read from the DNA, whereas the V and J calls and clone size are those reported in that table. Of hundreds of thousands of clones listed, 88% were seen once; the top ten hold 0.8%. The CDR3 length is 14 residues. V lost 3 bases and J lost 5, with 13 bases in between. Germline V CDR1 and CDR2: LGHDT, YNNKEL (reference sequence).

The V call is TRBV3-1 (or the pseudogene TRBV3-2), the J call TRBJ1-2; D is undetermined. Sequencing input: peripheral blood. This TCR came from a woman under 40 with acute or convalescent COVID-19. CDR3 sequence: CASSQSLASYGYTF. The CDR3 coding sequence is TGTGCCAGCAGCCAGAGTCTTGCGTCATATGGCTACACCTTC.